These 32 T cell receptor beta chains share one sample of origin, sequenced in a study of blood T cell repertoires in COVID-19. Clones were read by immunoSEQ multiplex PCR, and TCRdb kept only the in-frame ones, dropping some. The table records approximately 280,000 clones, 89% of them present only once. Sequenced: peripheral blood. These receptors originate from a man aged 45 to 65 with acute or convalescent COVID-19.

The V call is TRBV5-1, the J call TRBJ1-1; D is possibly TRBD1 (5 bases). CDR1 SGHRS and CDR2 YFSETQ come from the germline V gene. V lost 0 bases, J lost 1 base, and 10 bases lay in between. The length of the CDR3 is 15 residues. Written as DNA, the CDR3 is TGCGCCAGCAGCTTGGAGGCAGGGCCGAACACTGAAGCTTTCTTT. It translates to CASSLEAGPNTEAFF.

J is TRBJ1-4 and V is TRBV6-4; tentative D call: TRBD1 (6 bases). This CDR3 has 13 amino acids. Trimming took 6 bases from V and 12 from J, leaving 17 bases between them. The germline gives CDR1 MRHNA, CDR2 SNTAGT. The CDR3 DNA follows: TGTGCCAGCAGGGCTGGACAAGCAGGGGAACTGTTTTTT. It yields the protein CASRAGQAGELFF.

The chain has TRBV10-3 and TRBJ2-1; no clear D. The CDR3 contains 15 residues. Germline lookup yields CDR1 ENHRY and CDR2 SYGVKD. Trimming shortened V by 0 bases and J by 0 bases, and 6 bases separated the two germline ends. CDR3 DNA sequence: TGTGCCATCAGTGAGTCAAGGAGCTCCTACAATGAGCAGTTCTTC. It specifies CAISESRSSYNEQFF.

The chain carries TRBV28 and TRBJ2-7; tentative D call: TRBD1 (5 bases). Trimming pared 7 bases from V and 2 bases from J, leaving 15 bases between. CDR1 MDHEN and CDR2 SYDVKM come from the germline V gene. The CDR3 contains 14 residues. The CDR3 loop reads CASTEQGSAYEQYF. The CDR3 DNA follows: TGTGCCAGCACCGAGCAGGGCTCGGCCTACGAGCAGTACTTC. Drawing the rest from reference TRBV28 and TRBJ2-7, the complete variable domain is DVKVTQSSRYLVKRTGEKVFLECVQDMDHENMFWYRQDPGLGLRLIYFSYDVKMKEKGDIPEGYSVSREKKERFSLILESASTNQTSMYLCASTEQGSAYEQYFGPGTRLTVT.

The rearrangement joins TRBV19 to TRBJ1-2; 9 positions match TRBD1. V lost 11 bases and J lost 8; bases outside the gene matches: 15. The CDR3 has 14 amino acids. The germline V gene encodes CDR1 LNHDA and CDR2 SQIVND (reference sequence). This chain's CDR3 is CAALSDRGSRGYTF. CDR3 bases: TGTGCCGCCTTATCGGACAGGGGTAGCCGCGGCTACACCTTC.

This clone was counted only a few times. The chain combines TRBV10-3 with TRBJ1-1; D ambiguous. V was pared by 2 bases and J by 0 bases, with 7 bases between. The CDR3 consists of 14 residues. Germline CDR1 reads ENHRY; CDR2 reads SYGVKD. The CDR3 sequence: CAISEVAVNTEAFF. CDR3 sequence (DNA): TGTGCCATCAGTGAGGTGGCGGTGAACACTGAAGCTTTCTTT.

The CDR3 region is CASSTGTGTYNEQFF. CDR3 DNA: TGTGCCAGCAGCACCGGGACAGGCACCTACAATGAGCAGTTCTTC. The rearrangement joins TRBV2 to TRBJ2-1, with 8 bases matching TRBD1. CDR3 length: 15 amino acids. Germline V CDR1 and CDR2: SNHLY, FYNNEI. The trim removed 6 bases at V and 2 bases at J, leaving 6 bases unmatched.

J is TRBJ2-3 and V is TRBV19, with unresolved D. V lost 1 base to trimming and J lost 3 bases, with 8 bases between them. CDR1 LNHDA and CDR2 SQIVND come from the germline V gene (reference sequence). The CDR3 sequence is 14 residues long. The CDR3 DNA is TGTGCCAGTAGTATAGGCGGATGGACAGATACGCAGTATTTT. Translating it yields CASSIGGWTDTQYF.

CDR3: CASSLQTVQETQYF. In nucleotides, the CDR3 is TGCGCCAGCAGCCTCCAGACTGTACAAGAGACCCAGTACTTC. The V call is TRBV4-1, the J call TRBJ2-5; unclear D gene. Per the germline V gene, CDR1 is MGHRA and CDR2 is YSYEKL. The CDR3 consists of 14 residues. V lost 4 bases to trimming and J lost 2 bases, with 11 bases between them.

In DNA form, the CDR3 reads TGTGCCATCAGTGAGTCTGAGGGTCCCGGGGAGCTGTTTTTT. The encoded protein is CAISESEGPGELFF. V gene TRBV10-3 combines with J gene TRBJ2-2; a possible D gene is TRBD2 (5 bases). V shed 0 bases and J shed 6 bases, with 8 bases lying between them. The CDR3 is made up of 14 amino acids. CDR1 is ENHRY, CDR2 SYGVKD, per germline.

This chain connects TRBV9 to TRBJ1-6; tentative D call: TRBD1 (6 bases). V was clipped by 0 bases and J by 12 bases, with 10 bases between them. The CDR3 is 13 amino acids. Germline lookup yields CDR1 SGDLS and CDR2 YYNGEE. The CDR3 DNA is TGTGCCAGCAGCGTAGAGAGCAGGGGACCCCTCCACTTT. It translates to CASSVESRGPLHF.

The chain recombines TRBV7-9 with TRBJ1-1; 8 positions match TRBD1. The CDR3 is 15 amino acids. Germline CDR1 SEHNR, CDR2 FQNEAQ (reference sequence). Germline trimming cut 4 bases from V and 4 bases from J; bases unmatched to any gene: 8. DNA of the CDR3: TGTGCCAGCAGCTATGAGACAGGGGTTAGCACTGAAGCTTTCTTT. It codes for CASSYETGVSTEAFF.

This clone was seen a single time. The gene calls are TRBV16 and TRBJ1-1, with D unclear. V dropped 0 bases and J dropped 1 base, with 9 bases sitting between them. The CDR3 runs to 15 residues. Germline CDR1 and CDR2: KGHSY and FQNENV. CDR3 DNA: TGTGCCAGCAGCCAATCGGGCGCAGAGAACACTGAAGCTTTCTTT. Amino acids: CASSQSGAENTEAFF.

The chain is built from TRBV27 and TRBJ2-5, with TRBD2 matching over 14 bases. Germline assignment: CDR1 MNHEY and CDR2 SMNVEV (reference sequence). This CDR3 has 17 residues. The junction had 10 bases not matched to a gene; V was cut back by 5 bases and J by 5 bases. The CDR3 here is CASSPGTSGGPGETQYF. The CDR3, as DNA: TGTGCCAGCAGTCCCGGGACTAGCGGGGGACCGGGGGAGACCCAGTACTTC.

This clone appeared once. V and J are TRBV7-9 and TRBJ2-1; 7 bases are shared with TRBD2. V was pared by 4 bases and J by 0 bases, with 9 bases of the junction left unmatched. Germline-derived CDR1 and CDR2 are SEHNR and FQNEAQ (reference sequence). The CDR3 runs 17 residues. As DNA, the CDR3 is TGTGCCAGCAGCTCCTTTCGGGGGGAGAGCTCCTACAATGAGCAGTTCTTC. This codes for CASSSFRGESSYNEQFF.

The rearrangement links TRBV3-1 (or the pseudogene TRBV3-2) to TRBJ1-1, with 12 bases fitting TRBD1. Trimming at V came to 4 bases and at J to 2 bases, leaving 8 bases not matched to a gene. The CDR3 loop spans 17 amino acids. Germline lookup yields CDR1 LGHDT and CDR2 YNNKEL (reference sequence). Here the CDR3 DNA reads TGTGCCAGCAGCCTTCGCCGGGACAGGGGGCCCAACACTGAAGCTTTCTTT. This encodes CASSLRRDRGPNTEAFF.

The chain is built from TRBV19 and TRBJ1-1; TRBD1 aligns across 7 bases. The CDR3 is 13 residues long. Trimming at V came to 6 bases and at J to 10 bases, leaving 11 bases not matched to a gene. Per germline, CDR1 LNHDA and CDR2 SQIVND (reference sequence). The CDR3, as DNA: TGTGCCAGTAGCCTAGGGGGCGCCCGGGGAGCTTTCTTT. It yields the protein CASSLGGARGAFF.

J is TRBJ1-4 and V is TRBV2; no clear D. Per germline, CDR1 SNHLY and CDR2 FYNNEI. The CDR3 consists of 16 residues. The V and J ends lost 4 bases and 1 base respectively, with 13 bases between them. The CDR3 DNA sequence: TGTGCCAGCAGTGTCGGGAGAAGAAGAACTAATGAAAAACTGTTTTTT. It encodes CASSVGRRRTNEKLFF.

V and J are TRBV27 and TRBJ2-2, with 8 bases lining up with TRBD2. Germline CDR1 is MNHEY and CDR2 is SMNVEV (reference sequence). With 4 bases clipped from V and 2 bases from J, the junction kept 6 bases outside the gene matches. The CDR3 covers 16 residues. The CDR3 nucleotides read TGTGCCAGCAGTTCCGGACTAGCAGTAAACACCGGGGAGCTGTTTTTT. It specifies CASSSGLAVNTGELFF.

Only one count was recorded for this clone. The chain recombines TRBV6-1 with TRBJ1-1; maybe TRBD1 (5 bases). CDR1 is MNHNS, CDR2 SASEGT, per germline. The CDR3 is 14 residues long. Trimming stripped 2 bases from V and 6 bases from J, with 13 bases between. Written as DNA, the CDR3 is TGTGCCAGCAGTGAAACGGGGGGAGTCCCTGAAGCTTTCTTT. Translation gives CASSETGGVPEAFF.

This rearrangement joins TRBV7-9 to TRBJ2-6; tentative D call: TRBD1 (5 bases). V was shortened by 3 bases and J by 1 base, with 7 bases between the two germline ends. Germline V gives CDR1 SEHNR, CDR2 FQNEAQ (reference sequence). The CDR3 has 15 residues. The chain's CDR3 is CASSFTGSGANVLTF. The CDR3 DNA follows: TGTGCCAGCAGCTTCACAGGTTCTGGGGCCAACGTCCTGACTTTC.

The chain recombines TRBV7-9 with TRBJ2-7, with TRBD1 matching over 10 bases. The CDR3 contains 13 residues. Germline loops: CDR1 SEHNR, CDR2 FQNEAQ (reference sequence). Trimming took 8 bases from V and 2 from J; bases not matched to a gene: 3. The CDR3 protein is CASRQGAAYEQYF. The CDR3 bases are TGTGCCAGCCGACAGGGGGCGGCCTACGAGCAGTACTTC. The entire variable domain, with the rest obtained from reference TRBV7-9 and TRBJ2-7, is as follows: DTGVSQNPRHKITKRGQNVTFRCDPISEHNRLYWYRQTLGQGPEFLTYFQNEAQLEKSRLLSDRFSAERPKGSFSTLEIQRTEQGDSAMYLCASRQGAAYEQYFGPGTRLTVT.

V and J are TRBV14 and TRBJ2-7, with 7 positions matching TRBD1. Germline V gene lookup returns CDR1 SGHDN and CDR2 FVKESK. The CDR3 has 17 residues. The junction had 13 bases not matched to a gene; V was cut back by 3 bases and J by 2 bases. CDR3 in amino acids: CASSQGLSWDRAYEQYF. In DNA form, the CDR3 reads TGTGCCAGCAGCCAGGGTCTAAGTTGGGACAGAGCCTACGAGCAGTACTTC.

This clone has just one count. The chain uses TRBV2 and TRBJ1-3; D remains unclear. The CDR3 length is 12 residues. Per the germline V gene, CDR1 is SNHLY and CDR2 is FYNNEI. Deletions cut 7 bases from V and 2 bases from J, with 6 bases between. The DNA of the CDR3 is TGTGCCAGCATTCCCACTGGAAACACCATATATTTT. Translated, it gives CASIPTGNTIYF.

This clone has only one observation. The V gene is TRBV18, the J gene TRBJ2-2; no reliable D call. CDR1 KGHSH and CDR2 LQKENI come from the germline V gene. The CDR3 runs 15 residues. V lost 2 bases and J lost 4, with 11 bases in between. As DNA, the CDR3 is TGTGCCAGCTCACCATTAACCGGTCTCACCGGGGAGCTGTTTTTT. It codes for CASSPLTGLTGELFF. Using reference TRBV18 and TRBJ2-2 for the parts outside the CDR3, the full variable domain is NAGVMQNPRHLVRRRGQEARLRCSPMKGHSHVYWYRQLPEEGLKFMVYLQKENIIDESGMPKERFSAEFPKEGPSILRIQQVVRGDSAAYFCASSPLTGLTGELFFGEGSRLTVL.

The V gene is TRBV9, the J gene TRBJ1-6; possibly TRBD1 for D (5 bases). The CDR3 is 15 residues long. Germline CDR1 and CDR2: SGDLS and YYNGEE. With 0 bases removed from V and 10 bases from J, the gap between germline ends came to 14 bases. Here the CDR3 reads CASSVDGGGGSPLHF. The CDR3, as DNA: TGTGCCAGCAGCGTAGACGGCGGGGGAGGCTCACCCCTCCACTTT.

The chain links TRBV9 to TRBJ1-2; TRBD1 agrees at 7 bases. CDR3 length equals 15 residues. The ends lost 6 bases at V and 1 base at J; junction bases unmatched: 9. CDR1 SGDLS and CDR2 YYNGEE come from the germline V gene. The CDR3 DNA is TGTGCCAGCACTTCCACAGGGGTGGTTAACTATGGCTACACCTTC. Amino acid sequence: CASTSTGVVNYGYTF.

The gene calls are TRBV4-2 and TRBJ1-2, with TRBD1 matching over 8 bases. The CDR3 extends over 16 amino acids. The germline CDR1 and CDR2 sequences are LGHNA and YNFKEQ. The V gene end was trimmed by 0 bases and the J gene end by 3 bases; junction bases not matched to a gene: 6. This chain's CDR3 is CASSQDLGTGDYGYTF. The CDR3 DNA follows: TGTGCCAGCAGCCAAGATCTTGGGACAGGAGACTATGGCTACACCTTC.

The chain carries TRBV3-1 (or the pseudogene TRBV3-2) and TRBJ2-5; 10 bases match TRBD2. V lost 1 base to trimming and J lost 2 bases; unmatched junction nucleotides: 7. This CDR3 is 17 amino acids long. In germline, CDR1 is LGHDT, CDR2 YNNKEL (reference sequence). Written as DNA, the CDR3 is TGTGCCAGCAGCCAAGTCTTAACTAGCGGGGCACAAGAGACCCAGTACTTC. This encodes CASSQVLTSGAQETQYF.

The V gene is TRBV7-6, the J gene TRBJ1-1, with a tentative D call TRBD1 (5 bases). The CDR3 consists of 15 residues. Germline V gene sequence: CDR1 SGHVS, CDR2 FNYEAQ. Between the trimmed V and J ends, which lost 2 bases and 0 bases, there was a span of 10 bases. The CDR3 reads CASSLRRGMNTEAFF. In DNA, the CDR3 is TGTGCCAGCAGCTTACGGAGGGGCATGAACACTGAAGCTTTCTTT.

This chain connects TRBV5-8 to TRBJ2-5, with 9 bases matching TRBD2. Germline CDR1 is SGHTS and CDR2 is YDEGEE. V dropped 0 bases and J dropped 5; count of bases not matched to a gene: 5. The CDR3 is made up of 15 amino acids. CDR3 nucleotide sequence: TGTGCCAGCAGCTTGGGATCTAGCGGGGACGAGACCCAGTACTTC. Encoded protein: CASSLGSSGDETQYF.

V and J are TRBV27 and TRBJ1-1, with D uncertain. The CDR3 extends over 13 amino acids. Germline lookup yields CDR1 MNHEY and CDR2 SMNVEV (reference sequence). Trimming took off 2 bases at V and 2 bases at J, with 6 bases between the two ends. CDR3 protein: CASSLGPNTEAFF. The CDR3 DNA reads TGTGCCAGCAGTTTAGGGCCCAACACTGAAGCTTTCTTT.